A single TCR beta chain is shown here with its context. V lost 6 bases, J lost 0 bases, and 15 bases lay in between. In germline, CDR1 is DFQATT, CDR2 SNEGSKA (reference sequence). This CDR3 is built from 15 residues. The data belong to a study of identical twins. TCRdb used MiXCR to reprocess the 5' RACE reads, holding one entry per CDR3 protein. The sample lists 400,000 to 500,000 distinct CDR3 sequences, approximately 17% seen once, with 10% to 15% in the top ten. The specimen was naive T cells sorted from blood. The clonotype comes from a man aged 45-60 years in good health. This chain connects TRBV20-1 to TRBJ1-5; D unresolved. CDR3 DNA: TGCAGTGCCTCCGGACGGAGCTATAGCAATCAGCCCCAGCATTTT. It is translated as CSASGRSYSNQPQHF.